These 4 T cell receptor beta chains originate from one sample sequenced in a study of blood T cell repertoires in COVID-19. The assay was immunoSEQ multiplex PCR, and TCRdb's table has in-frame clones only and misses some. The sample includes about 240,000 clones, 85% to 90% seen only once; the top ten take roughly 3.7%. Sequencing was done on a sample of PBMCs or T cells enriched from blood (not recorded which). These receptors all come from a woman younger than 45 who had recovered from COVID-19.

This clone came up once. J is TRBJ2-3 and V is TRBV5-1; 7 nucleotides line up with TRBD1. J was trimmed by 4 bases and V by 7 bases; bases with no gene match: 12. Germline assignment: CDR1 SGHRS and CDR2 YFSETQ. This CDR3 comprises 15 residues. The CDR3 region is CASWAIGQEADTQYF. The DNA for the CDR3 is TGCGCCAGCTGGGCCATAGGACAGGAAGCAGATACGCAGTATTTT.

The chain uses TRBV19 and TRBJ2-1; perhaps TRBD1 as D (5 bases). V lost 2 bases and J 4 bases, leaving 9 bases between the germline ends. Germline V gene sequence: CDR1 LNHDA, CDR2 SQIVND (reference sequence). The CDR3 is 14 residues long. The CDR3 protein is CASSISDIYNEQFF. The CDR3 DNA reads as TGTGCCAGTAGTATATCGGACATATACAATGAGCAGTTCTTC.

The chain recombines TRBV24-1 with TRBJ2-1; D not resolved. CDR1 and CDR2 from the germline V gene are KGHDR and SFDVKD. V gave up 3 bases and J gave up 10 bases, with 9 bases separating them. The CDR3 is 12 amino acids. CDR3 sequence: CATSDEIREQFF. The CDR3 nucleotides are TGTGCCACCAGTGATGAAATCCGGGAGCAGTTCTTC.

CDR3 amino acids: CASSSFFRDRVYNEQFF. In DNA, the CDR3 is TGTGCCAGCAGCTCTTTTTTTCGGGACAGGGTATACAATGAGCAGTTCTTC. The chain is built from TRBV7-6 and TRBJ2-1, with 9 bases fitting TRBD1. The CDR3 covers 17 residues. Unmatched junction bases numbered 11, after V lost 4 bases and J lost 4 bases. CDR1 is SGHVS, CDR2 FNYEAQ, per germline. Together with reference TRBV7-6 and TRBJ2-1, the CDR3 gives the full variable domain: GAGVSQSPRYKVTKRGQDVALRCDPISGHVSLYWYRQALGQGPEFLTYFNYEAQQDKSGLPNDRFSAERPEGSISTLTIQRTEQRDSAMYRCASSSFFRDRVYNEQFFGPGTRLTVL.